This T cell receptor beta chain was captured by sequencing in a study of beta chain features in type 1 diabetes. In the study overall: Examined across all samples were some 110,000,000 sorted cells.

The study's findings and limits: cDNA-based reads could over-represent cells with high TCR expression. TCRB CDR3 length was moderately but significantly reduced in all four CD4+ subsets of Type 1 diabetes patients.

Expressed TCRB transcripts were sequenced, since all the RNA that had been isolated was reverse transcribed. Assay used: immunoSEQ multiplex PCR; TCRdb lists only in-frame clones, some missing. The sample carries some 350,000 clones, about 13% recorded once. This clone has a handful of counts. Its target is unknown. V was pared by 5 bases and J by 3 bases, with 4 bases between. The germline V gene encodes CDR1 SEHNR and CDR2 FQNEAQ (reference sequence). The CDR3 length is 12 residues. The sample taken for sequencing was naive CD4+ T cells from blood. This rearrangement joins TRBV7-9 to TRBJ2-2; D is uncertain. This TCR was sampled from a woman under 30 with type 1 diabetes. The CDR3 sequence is CASSRDTGELFF. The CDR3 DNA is TGTGCCAGCAGCCGAGACACCGGGGAGCTGTTTTTT.